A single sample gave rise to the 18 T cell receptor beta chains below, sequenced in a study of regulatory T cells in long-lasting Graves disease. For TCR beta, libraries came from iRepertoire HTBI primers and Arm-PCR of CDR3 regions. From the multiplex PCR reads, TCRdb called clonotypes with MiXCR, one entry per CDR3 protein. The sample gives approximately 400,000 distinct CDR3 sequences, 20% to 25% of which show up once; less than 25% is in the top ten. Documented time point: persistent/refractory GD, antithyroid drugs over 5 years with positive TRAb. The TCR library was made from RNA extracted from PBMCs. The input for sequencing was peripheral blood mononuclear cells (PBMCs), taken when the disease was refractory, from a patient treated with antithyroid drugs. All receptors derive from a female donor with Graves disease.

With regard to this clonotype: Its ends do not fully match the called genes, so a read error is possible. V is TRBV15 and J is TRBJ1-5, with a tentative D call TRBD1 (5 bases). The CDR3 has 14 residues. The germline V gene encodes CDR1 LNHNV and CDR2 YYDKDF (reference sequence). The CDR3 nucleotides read TGTGCCACCAGCAGAGAAACAGGCAATCAGCTCCAGCATTTT. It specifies CATSRETGNQLQHF.

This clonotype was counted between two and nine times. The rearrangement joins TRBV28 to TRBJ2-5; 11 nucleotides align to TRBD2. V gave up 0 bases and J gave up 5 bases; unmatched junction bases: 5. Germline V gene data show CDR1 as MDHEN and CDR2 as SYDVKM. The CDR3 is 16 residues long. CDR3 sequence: CASSLWTSGMRETQYF. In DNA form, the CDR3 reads TGTGCCAGCAGTTTATGGACTAGCGGGATGAGGGAGACCCAGTACTTC.

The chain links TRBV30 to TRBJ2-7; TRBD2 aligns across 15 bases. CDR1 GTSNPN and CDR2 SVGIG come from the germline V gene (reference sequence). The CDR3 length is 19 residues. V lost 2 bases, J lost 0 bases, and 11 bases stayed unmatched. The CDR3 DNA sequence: TGTGCCTGGAGTTTCTCCGGGACTAGCGGGAGGTCACACTCCTACGAGCAGTACTTC. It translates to CAWSFSGTSGRSHSYEQYF. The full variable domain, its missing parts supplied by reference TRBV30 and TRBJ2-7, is SQTIHQWPATLVQPVGSPLSLECTVEGTSNPNLYWYRQAAGRGLQLLFYSVGIGQISSEVPQNLSASRPQDRQFILSSKKLLLSDSGFYLCAWSFSGTSGRSHSYEQYFGPGTRLTVT.

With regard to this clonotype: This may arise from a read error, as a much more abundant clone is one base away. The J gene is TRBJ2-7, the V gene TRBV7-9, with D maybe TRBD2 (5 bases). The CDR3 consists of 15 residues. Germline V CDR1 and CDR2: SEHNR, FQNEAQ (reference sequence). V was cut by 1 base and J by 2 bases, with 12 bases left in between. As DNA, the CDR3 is TGTGCCAGCAGCTTAGAGGCGGGTCCCCCCTACGAGCAGTACTTC. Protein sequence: CASSLEAGPPYEQYF.

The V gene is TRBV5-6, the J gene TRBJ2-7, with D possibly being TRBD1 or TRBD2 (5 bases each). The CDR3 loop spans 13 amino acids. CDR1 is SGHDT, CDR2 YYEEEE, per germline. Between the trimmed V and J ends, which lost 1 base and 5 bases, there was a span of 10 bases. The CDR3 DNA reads TGTGCCAGCAGCTTGTGGGGACCTAACGAGCAGTACTTC. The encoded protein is CASSLWGPNEQYF.

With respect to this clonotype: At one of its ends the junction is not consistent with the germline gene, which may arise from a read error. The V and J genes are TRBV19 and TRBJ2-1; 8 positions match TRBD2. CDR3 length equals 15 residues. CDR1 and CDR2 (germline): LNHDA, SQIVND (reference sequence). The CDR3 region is CASSPSGSRYSEQFF. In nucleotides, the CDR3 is TGTGCCAGTAGTCCCAGCGGGAGTAGATACAGTGAGCAGTTCTTC. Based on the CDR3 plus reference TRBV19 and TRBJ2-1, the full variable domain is DGGITQSPKYLFRKEGQNVTLSCEQNLNHDAMYWYRQDPGQGLRLIYYSQIVNDFQKGDIAEGYSVSREKKESFPLTVTSAQKNPTAFYLCASSPSGSRYSEQFFGPGTRLTVL.

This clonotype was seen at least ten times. The CDR3 is CASSLGQGNTGELFF. In DNA, the CDR3 is TGTGCCAGCAGCCTCGGACAGGGCAACACCGGGGAGCTGTTTTTT. The gene calls are TRBV6-1 and TRBJ2-2; 8 nucleotides line up with TRBD1. From germline, CDR1 is MNHNS and CDR2 SASEGT. The CDR3 totals 15 residues. Trimming cost V 6 bases and J 2 bases; bases outside gene matches: 5.

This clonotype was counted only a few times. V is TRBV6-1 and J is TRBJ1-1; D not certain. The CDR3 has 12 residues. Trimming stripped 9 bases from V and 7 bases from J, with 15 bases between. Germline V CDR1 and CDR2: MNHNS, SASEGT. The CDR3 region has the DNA TGTGCCAGTTCTGATCAACTCGGTGAAGCTTTCTTT. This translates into CASSDQLGEAFF.

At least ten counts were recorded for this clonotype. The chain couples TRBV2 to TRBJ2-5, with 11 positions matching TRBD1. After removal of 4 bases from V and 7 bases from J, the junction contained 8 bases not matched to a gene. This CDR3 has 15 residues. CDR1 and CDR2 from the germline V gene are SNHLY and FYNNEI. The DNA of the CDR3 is TGTGCCAGCAGTGGGACAGGGGGCCCCATGGCGACCCAGTACTTC. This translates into CASSGTGGPMATQYF. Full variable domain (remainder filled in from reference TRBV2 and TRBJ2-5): EPEVTQTPSHQVTQMGQEVILRCVPISNHLYFYWYRQILGQKVEFLVSFYNNEISEKSEIFDDQFSVERPDGSNFTLKIRSTKLEDSAMYFCASSGTGGPMATQYFGPGTRLLVL.

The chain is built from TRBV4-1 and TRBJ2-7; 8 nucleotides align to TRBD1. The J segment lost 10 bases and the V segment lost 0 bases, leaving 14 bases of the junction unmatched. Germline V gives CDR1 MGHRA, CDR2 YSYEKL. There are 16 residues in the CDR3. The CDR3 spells CASSQDWSGGALAQYF. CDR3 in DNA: TGCGCCAGCAGCCAAGATTGGTCAGGGGGCGCCCTTGCTCAGTACTTC.

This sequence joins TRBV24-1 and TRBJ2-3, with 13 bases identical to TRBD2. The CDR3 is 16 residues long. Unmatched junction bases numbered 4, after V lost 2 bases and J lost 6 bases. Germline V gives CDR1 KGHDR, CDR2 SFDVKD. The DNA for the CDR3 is TGTGCCACCAGTGATTGGACTAGCGGGAGCGGGGATACGCAGTATTTT. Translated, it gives CATSDWTSGSGDTQYF.

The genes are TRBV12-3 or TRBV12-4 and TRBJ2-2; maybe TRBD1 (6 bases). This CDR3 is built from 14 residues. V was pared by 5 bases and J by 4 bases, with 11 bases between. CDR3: CASSSLGATGELFF. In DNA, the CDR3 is TGTGCCAGCAGTAGCCTGGGGGCCACCGGGGAGCTGTTTTTT.

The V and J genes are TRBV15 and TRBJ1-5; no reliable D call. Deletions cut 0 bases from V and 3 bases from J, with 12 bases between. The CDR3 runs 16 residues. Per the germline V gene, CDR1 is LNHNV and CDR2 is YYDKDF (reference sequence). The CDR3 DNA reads TGTGCCACCAGCAGAGATCGATGGCAGAACAATCAGCCCCAGCATTTT. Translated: CATSRDRWQNNQPQHF.

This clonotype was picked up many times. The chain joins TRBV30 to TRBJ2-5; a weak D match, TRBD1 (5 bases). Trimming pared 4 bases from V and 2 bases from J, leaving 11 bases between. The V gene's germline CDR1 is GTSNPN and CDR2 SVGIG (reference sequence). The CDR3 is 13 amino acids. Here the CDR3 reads CAWNTGLQETQYF. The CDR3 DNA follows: TGTGCCTGGAACACAGGATTACAAGAGACCCAGTACTTC.

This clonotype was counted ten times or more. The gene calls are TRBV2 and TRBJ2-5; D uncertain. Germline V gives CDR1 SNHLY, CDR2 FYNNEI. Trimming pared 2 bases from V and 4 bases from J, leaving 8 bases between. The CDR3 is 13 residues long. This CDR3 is CASSESALETQYF. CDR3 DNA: TGTGCCAGCAGTGAATCAGCGTTAGAGACCCAGTACTTC.

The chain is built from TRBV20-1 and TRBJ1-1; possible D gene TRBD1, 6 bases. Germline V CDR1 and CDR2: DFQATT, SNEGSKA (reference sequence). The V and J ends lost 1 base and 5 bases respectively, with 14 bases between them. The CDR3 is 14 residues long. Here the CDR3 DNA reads TGCAGTGCTAGAGGTGTACAGGGTACGACTGAAGCTTTCTTT. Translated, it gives CSARGVQGTTEAFF.

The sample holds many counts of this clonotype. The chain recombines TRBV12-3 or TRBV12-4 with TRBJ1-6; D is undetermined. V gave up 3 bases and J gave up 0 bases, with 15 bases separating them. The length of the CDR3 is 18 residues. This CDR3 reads CASSFGALQSSYNSPLHF. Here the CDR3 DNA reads TGTGCCAGCAGTTTCGGCGCCCTCCAGAGCTCCTATAATTCACCCCTCCACTTT.

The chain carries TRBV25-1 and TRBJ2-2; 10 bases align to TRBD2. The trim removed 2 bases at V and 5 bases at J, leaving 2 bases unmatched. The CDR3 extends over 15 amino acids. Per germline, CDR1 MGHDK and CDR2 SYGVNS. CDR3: CASSELAGVTGELFF. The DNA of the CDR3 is TGTGCCAGCAGTGAACTAGCGGGAGTGACCGGGGAGCTGTTTTTT.